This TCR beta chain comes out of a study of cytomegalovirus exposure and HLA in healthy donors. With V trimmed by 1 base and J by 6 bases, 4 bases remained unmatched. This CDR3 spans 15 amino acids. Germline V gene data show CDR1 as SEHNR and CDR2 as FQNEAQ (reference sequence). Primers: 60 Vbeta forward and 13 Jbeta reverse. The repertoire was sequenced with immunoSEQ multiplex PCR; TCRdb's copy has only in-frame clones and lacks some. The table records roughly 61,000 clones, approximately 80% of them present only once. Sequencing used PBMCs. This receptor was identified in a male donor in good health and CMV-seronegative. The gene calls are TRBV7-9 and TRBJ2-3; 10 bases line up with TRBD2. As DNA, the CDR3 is TGTGCCAGCAGCTTAGGTAGCGGGGGGTCGGATACGCAGTATTTT. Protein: CASSLGSGGSDTQYF. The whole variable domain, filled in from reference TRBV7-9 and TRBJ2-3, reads DTGVSQNPRHKITKRGQNVTFRCDPISEHNRLYWYRQTLGQGPEFLTYFQNEAQLEKSRLLSDRFSAERPKGSFSTLEIQRTEQGDSAMYLCASSLGSGGSDTQYFGPGTRLTVL.